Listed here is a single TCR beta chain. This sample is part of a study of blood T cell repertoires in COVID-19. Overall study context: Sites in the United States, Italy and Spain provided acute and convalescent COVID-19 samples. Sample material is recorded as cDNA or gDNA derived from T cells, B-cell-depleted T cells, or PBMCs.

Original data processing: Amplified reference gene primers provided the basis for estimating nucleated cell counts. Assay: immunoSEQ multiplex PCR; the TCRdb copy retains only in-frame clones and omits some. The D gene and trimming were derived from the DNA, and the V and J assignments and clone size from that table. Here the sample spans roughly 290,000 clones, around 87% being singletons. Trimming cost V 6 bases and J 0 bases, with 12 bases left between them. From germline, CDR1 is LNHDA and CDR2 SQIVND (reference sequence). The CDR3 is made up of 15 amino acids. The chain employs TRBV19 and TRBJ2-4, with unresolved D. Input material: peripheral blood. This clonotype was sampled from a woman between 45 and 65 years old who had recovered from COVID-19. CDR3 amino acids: CASRTSPVAKNIQYF. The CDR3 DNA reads TGTGCCAGTAGGACAAGCCCTGTAGCCAAAAACATTCAGTACTTC. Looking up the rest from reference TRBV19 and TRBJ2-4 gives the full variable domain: DGGITQSPKYLFRKEGQNVTLSCEQNLNHDAMYWYRQDPGQGLRLIYYSQIVNDFQKGDIAEGYSVSREKKESFPLTVTSAQKNPTAFYLCASRTSPVAKNIQYFGAGTRLSVL.